The table lists the clone carrying this TCR beta chain with many counts. Its cognate antigen is unknown. The sample belongs to a study of prognosis after radiotherapy for stage I lung cancer. Turning to the study itself: The study enrolled 13 men and several women as patients, aged roughly 50 to 95 with a median of 74.5 years.

The study, taken as a whole, reports: Where distant metastases developed, patients had lower Shannon entropy after stereotactic body radiation therapy.

By two-round multiplex PCR, the TCR beta CDR3 was amplified from genomic DNA. The first PCR round targeted every TRBV and TRBJ gene with specific primers. A single record per CDR3 protein comes from TCRdb applying MiXCR to the multiplex PCR reads. The sample contains more than 15,000 distinct CDR3 sequences, about 47% of which appear only once. The V gene's germline CDR1 is DFQATT and CDR2 SNEGSKA (reference sequence). V was pared by 2 bases and J by 0 bases, with 3 bases of the junction left unmatched. The CDR3 is 14 residues long. This specimen consisted of PBMCs, obtained before or after stereotactic body radiation therapy (not recorded which). The receptor was isolated from a donor over 45 with non-small cell lung cancer. The rearrangement joins TRBV20-1 to TRBJ2-7, with TRBD1 matching 8 bases. The CDR3 DNA is TGCAGTGCTAGATCTGGACAGGGCTCCTACGAGCAGTACTTC. This translates into CSARSGQGSYEQYF.